This T cell receptor (beta chain) was captured in a study of graft-versus-host responses after intestinal transplantation. The overall study: Induction with anti-thymocyte globulin, then tacrolimus and steroids for 2 to 3 years, was given to all recipients. General study points: Recipient marrow harbored GvH clones, some of which surfaced first in ileum or blood.

CDR3 length equals 14 residues. V shed 4 bases and J shed 1 base, with 8 bases lying between them. In germline, CDR1 is SNHLY, CDR2 FYNNEI. Only in-frame clones appear in the TCRdb table, and some are missing; sequencing was by immunoSEQ multiplex PCR. The sample gives 25,000 to 35,000 clones, around 85% of which show up once; roughly 19% is in the top ten. Comment on this clone: What it recognizes is unknown.

This TCR came from a human donor who received an intestinal transplant. The sample consisted of unstimulated CD8+ T cells sorted from spleen or lymph node cells, taken before intestinal transplant. The chain has TRBV2 and TRBJ2-4, with D perhaps matching TRBD2 (6 bases). The CDR3 bases are TGTGCCAGCAGTGGTGGAGGGGCCAAAAACATTCAGTACTTC. Protein: CASSGGGAKNIQYF.